Following are 28 T cell receptor beta chains from one sample sequenced in a study of blood T cell repertoires in COVID-19. Sequencing used immunoSEQ multiplex PCR; TCRdb keeps in-frame clones, though not all of them. The sample gives approximately 120,000 clones, roughly 76% of which show up once; roughly 10% is in the top ten. The sequenced sample consisted of peripheral blood. Receptors originate from a human donor in a cohort sampled during active COVID-19.

The chain couples TRBV19 to TRBJ2-7; the match to TRBD2 covers 8 bases. This CDR3 spans 14 amino acids. V trimming: 3 bases; J trimming: 3 bases; junction bases outside the gene matches: 4. CDR1 LNHDA and CDR2 SQIVND come from the germline V gene (reference sequence). CDR3 loop: CASSIRAGVYEQYF. The CDR3 bases are TGTGCCAGTAGTATCCGAGCGGGAGTCTACGAGCAGTACTTC.

This clone showed up just a few times. This chain connects TRBV6-2 or TRBV6-3 to TRBJ1-5, with unresolved D. This CDR3 contains 13 residues. Between the trimmed V and J ends, which lost 4 bases and 2 bases, there was a span of 6 bases. The germline gives CDR1 MNHEY, CDR2 SVGEGT. CDR3 sequence reads: CASSSQGNQPQHF. The CDR3 DNA follows: TGTGCCAGCAGTTCCCAGGGCAATCAGCCCCAGCATTTT.

The gene calls are TRBV5-1 and TRBJ2-2, with 10 bases fitting TRBD1. V dropped 4 bases and J dropped 4; count of bases not matched to a gene: 4. Germline loops: CDR1 SGHRS, CDR2 YFSETQ. The CDR3 contains 15 residues. CDR3 region: CASSVRTGGTGELFF. CDR3 nucleotide sequence: TGCGCCAGCAGCGTAAGGACAGGGGGCACCGGGGAGCTGTTTTTT.

As to this clone: The identical CDR3 is also encoded by other nucleotide sequences in the sample. The genes are TRBV9 and TRBJ1-2; D is undetermined. V was trimmed by 4 bases and J by 3 bases, leaving 13 bases between them. The CDR3 contains 14 residues. From germline, CDR1 is SGDLS and CDR2 YYNGEE. The chain's CDR3 is CASSPSPGDYGYTF. The CDR3 bases are TGTGCCAGCAGCCCCTCACCCGGGGACTATGGCTACACCTTC. The full variable domain, in which reference TRBV9 and TRBJ1-2 provide the parts outside the CDR3, is DSGVTQTPKHLITATGQRVTLRCSPRSGDLSVYWYQQSLDQGLQFLIQYYNGEERAKGNILERFSAQQFPDLHSELNLSSLELGDSALYFCASSPSPGDYGYTFGSGTRLTVV.

This clone was counted a few times. The rearrangement links TRBV27 to TRBJ1-2; tentative D call: TRBD1 (6 bases). CDR3 length: 14 residues. Between the trimmed V and J ends, which lost 5 bases and 4 bases, there was a span of 14 bases. Germline CDR1 reads MNHEY; CDR2 reads SMNVEV (reference sequence). CDR3 nucleotide sequence: TGTGCCAGCAGTAATACAGGGATATTCTATGGCTACACCTTC. It is translated as CASSNTGIFYGYTF.

J is TRBJ1-2 and V is TRBV30, with a possible D match to TRBD1 (6 bases). The germline V and J ends were trimmed by 5 bases and 6 bases, with 13 bases remaining between them. This CDR3 has 12 amino acids. Germline CDR1 reads GTSNPN; CDR2 reads SVGIG (reference sequence). CDR3 sequence: CAWGTNRDGYTF. The CDR3, as DNA: TGTGCCTGGGGGACAAACAGGGATGGCTACACCTTC.

Here the CDR3 DNA reads TGTGCCAGCAGCTTCAGCGGGAGGGTTTACAATGAGCAGTTCTTC. Translation: CASSFSGRVYNEQFF. This chain connects TRBV5-6 to TRBJ2-1; 10 bases line up with TRBD2. The CDR3 extends over 15 amino acids. V lost 2 bases and J lost 4; bases outside the gene matches: 3. Germline V lookup: CDR1 SGHDT, CDR2 YYEEEE.

CDR3 protein: CASSPPGQGIYGYTF. CDR3 coding DNA: TGTGCCAGCTCACCACCGGGACAGGGGATCTATGGCTACACCTTC. This chain links TRBV18 with TRBJ1-2, with 10 bases fitting TRBD1. This CDR3 region has 15 residues. Trimming at V came to 0 bases and at J to 4 bases, leaving 2 bases not matched to a gene. Germline-derived CDR1 and CDR2 are KGHSH and LQKENI.

The chain recombines TRBV7-2 with TRBJ2-3; maybe TRBD2 (7 bases). The CDR3 consists of 17 residues. Germline CDR1 is SGHTA and CDR2 is FQGNSA. V was clipped by 3 bases and J by 2 bases, with 18 bases between them. The CDR3 protein is CASSLGRLGGATDTQYF. The CDR3 bases are TGTGCCAGCAGCTTGGGGCGCCTAGGGGGGGCCACAGATACGCAGTATTTT.

The rearrangement links TRBV6-2 or TRBV6-3 to TRBJ2-7; 8 positions match TRBD1. The V segment lost 2 bases and the J segment 1 base; nucleotides outside the gene matches: 7. From germline, CDR1 is MNHEY and CDR2 SVGEGT. The CDR3 contains 16 residues. The CDR3 DNA is TGTGCCAGCAGTTACCGGTCAGGGGGCCAGTCCTACGAGCAGTACTTC. Amino acid sequence: CASSYRSGGQSYEQYF.

This clone was counted between two and nine times. The rearrangement uses TRBV14 and TRBJ1-6, with D maybe TRBD1 (5 bases). V shed 1 base and J shed 6 bases, with 19 bases lying between them. The germline CDR1 and CDR2 sequences are SGHDN and FVKESK. This CDR3 has 18 amino acids. CDR3 loop: CASSQALHSGLGNSPLHF. CDR3 DNA sequence: TGTGCCAGCAGCCAAGCCCTACACTCAGGGCTAGGTAATTCACCCCTCCACTTT.

The chain combines TRBV7-9 with TRBJ2-7, with TRBD2 identical over 7 bases. In germline, CDR1 is SEHNR, CDR2 FQNEAQ (reference sequence). V shed 5 bases and J 5 bases; nucleotides not matched to a gene: 12. There are 15 residues in the CDR3. The CDR3 nucleotides read TGTGCCAGCAGCGACGGGGGGTACCTCTCGGACGAGCAGTACTTC. This codes for CASSDGGYLSDEQYF. Using reference TRBV7-9 and TRBJ2-7 for the parts outside the CDR3, the full variable domain is DTGVSQNPRHKITKRGQNVTFRCDPISEHNRLYWYRQTLGQGPEFLTYFQNEAQLEKSRLLSDRFSAERPKGSFSTLEIQRTEQGDSAMYLCASSDGGYLSDEQYFGPGTRLTVT.

The CDR3 here is CASGGSSSGANVLTF. The CDR3 region has the DNA TGTGCCAGCGGGGGGTCGAGCTCTGGGGCCAACGTCCTGACTTTC. This sequence joins TRBV6-5 and TRBJ2-6, with D possibly matching TRBD2 (6 bases). V gave up 8 bases and J gave up 0 bases, with 11 bases separating them. Germline CDR1 and CDR2: MNHEY and SVGAGI. The CDR3 length is 15 residues.

The V call is TRBV2, the J call TRBJ1-3, with D unresolved. The length of the CDR3 is 14 residues. CDR1 is SNHLY and CDR2 is FYNNEI in the germline V gene. Trimming shortened V by 1 base and J by 8 bases, and 12 bases separated the two germline ends. CDR3 DNA sequence: TGTGCCAGCAGTGAAGAGTCGTTCTTAGACACCATATATTTT. Translated: CASSEESFLDTIYF.

The genes are TRBV27 and TRBJ1-1; 8 nucleotides agree with TRBD1. Germline-derived CDR1 and CDR2 are MNHEY and SMNVEV (reference sequence). The CDR3 has 16 residues. J gave up 1 base and V 8 bases, and 12 bases lay outside the gene matches. CDR3 protein: CASALIQGAGNTEAFF. The CDR3 DNA is TGTGCCAGCGCCCTCATCCAGGGGGCGGGGAACACTGAAGCTTTCTTT.

This clone came up a few times. This chain connects TRBV6-2 or TRBV6-3 to TRBJ1-2, with D possibly TRBD1 on 6 matching bases. From germline, CDR1 is MNHEY and CDR2 SVGEGT. Between the trimmed V and J ends, which lost 5 bases and 1 base, there was a span of 8 bases. The CDR3 has 13 residues. CDR3 nucleotides: TGTGCCAGCAGTCAACAGGGTAACTATGGCTACACCTTC. Residues: CASSQQGNYGYTF.

The rearrangement joins TRBV7-2 to TRBJ2-3; 10 positions agree with TRBD2. In germline, CDR1 is SGHTA, CDR2 FQGNSA. V shed 5 bases and J 6 bases; nucleotides not matched to a gene: 11. The CDR3 has 16 residues. The CDR3 DNA sequence: TGTGCCAGCAGCCCCACAGTAGCGGGGGGTGCCGATACGCAGTATTTT. This gives the protein CASSPTVAGGADTQYF.

The gene calls are TRBV5-6 and TRBJ2-7; the match to TRBD1 covers 8 bases. Losses at the gene ends were 7 bases for V and 3 bases for J; bases not matched to a gene: 12. In germline, CDR1 is SGHDT, CDR2 YYEEEE. The CDR3 totals 15 residues. CDR3 in amino acids: CASGPGWDRFYEQYF. CDR3 nucleotide sequence: TGTGCCAGCGGCCCGGGTTGGGACAGGTTCTACGAGCAGTACTTC. The entire variable domain, with the rest obtained from reference TRBV5-6 and TRBJ2-7, is as follows: DAGVTQSPTHLIKTRGQQVTLRCSPKSGHDTVSWYQQALGQGPQFIFQYYEEEERQRGNFPDRFSGHQFPNYSSELNVNALLLGDSALYLCASGPGWDRFYEQYFGPGTRLTVT.

The rearrangement links TRBV2 to TRBJ1-4; D remains ambiguous. Trimming took off 7 bases at V and 4 bases at J, with 16 bases between the two ends. Per germline, CDR1 SNHLY and CDR2 FYNNEI. This CDR3 region has 15 residues. The CDR3 is CASTATGILNEKLFF. DNA for the CDR3: TGTGCCAGCACCGCGACCGGGATCCTTAATGAAAAACTGTTTTTT.

Only one count was recorded for this clone. The gene calls are TRBV19 and TRBJ1-1; no firm D call. Germline V lookup: CDR1 LNHDA, CDR2 SQIVND (reference sequence). V lost 3 bases and J lost 7, with 9 bases in between. There are 12 residues in the CDR3. CDR3 sequence reads: CASSIAVGEAFF. CDR3 DNA: TGTGCCAGTAGTATTGCAGTTGGTGAAGCTTTCTTT.

The CDR3 DNA reads TGCGCCAGCAGCTTGGCAGGGGCTTTTGACACTGAAGCTTTCTTT. It codes for CASSLAGAFDTEAFF. V is TRBV5-1 and J is TRBJ1-1; D perhaps matches TRBD1 (6 bases). The CDR3 covers 15 residues. The germline V gene has CDR1 SGHRS and CDR2 YFSETQ. V lost 0 bases and J lost 3, with 12 bases in between.

CDR3 in DNA: TGTGCCAGTAGTATATGGCTCGACAATGAGCAGTTCTTC. Translation: CASSIWLDNEQFF. The J gene is TRBJ2-1, the V gene TRBV19; no definite D call. CDR3 length: 13 residues. Trimming pared 2 bases from V and 5 bases from J, leaving 7 bases between. Germline CDR1 and CDR2: LNHDA and SQIVND (reference sequence).

J is TRBJ2-6 and V is TRBV7-9; 7 bases map to TRBD1. J lost 0 bases, V lost 7 bases, and 9 bases had no gene match. Germline V CDR1 and CDR2: SEHNR, FQNEAQ (reference sequence). The CDR3 runs 17 residues. The CDR3 loop is CASTRTGRASGANVLTF. The CDR3 coding sequence is TGTGCCAGCACCAGGACAGGCCGAGCCTCTGGGGCCAACGTCCTGACTTTC.

This clone was seen just once. The chain carries TRBV4-1 and TRBJ1-5; tentative D call: TRBD1 (5 bases). V was trimmed by 6 bases and J by 1 base, leaving 13 bases between them. Germline CDR1 MGHRA, CDR2 YSYEKL. The CDR3 runs to 15 residues. CDR3 in DNA: TGCGCCAGCAGGCAGGATCGGGGGAGCAATCAGCCCCAGCATTTT. Its translation is CASRQDRGSNQPQHF.

Note on this clone: Other DNA sequences in the same sample also yield this CDR3. The chain links TRBV4-1 to TRBJ2-2, with 7 nucleotides matching TRBD1. V dropped 1 base and J dropped 4; count of bases not matched to a gene: 3. From germline, CDR1 is MGHRA and CDR2 YSYEKL. The length of the CDR3 is 15 residues. CDR3 in amino acids: CASSQGQGPTGELFF. The CDR3 DNA sequence: TGCGCCAGCAGCCAAGGACAGGGACCCACCGGGGAGCTGTTTTTT.

The table lists this clone with a count of one. The chain combines TRBV3-1 (or the pseudogene TRBV3-2) with TRBJ2-7; 9 bases fit TRBD2. This CDR3 has 17 residues. Germline values: CDR1 LGHDT, CDR2 YNNKEL (reference sequence). Unmatched junction bases numbered 10, after V lost 1 base and J lost 3 bases. The CDR3 is CASSQGVTSGSLYEQYF. The DNA of the CDR3 is TGTGCCAGCAGCCAAGGGGTAACTAGCGGGTCCCTCTACGAGCAGTACTTC.

The chain uses TRBV7-9 and TRBJ2-2, with 14 bases lining up with TRBD2. CDR1 is SEHNR and CDR2 is FQNEAQ in the germline V gene (reference sequence). With 3 bases clipped from V and 6 bases from J, the junction kept 3 bases outside the gene matches. The CDR3 covers 16 residues. The CDR3 DNA is TGTGCCAGCAGCTTGGGACTAGCGGGGGCGCCCGGGGAGCTGTTTTTT. As protein: CASSLGLAGAPGELFF. The full variable domain, rest sourced from reference TRBV7-9 and TRBJ2-2, is DTGVSQNPRHKITKRGQNVTFRCDPISEHNRLYWYRQTLGQGPEFLTYFQNEAQLEKSRLLSDRFSAERPKGSFSTLEIQRTEQGDSAMYLCASSLGLAGAPGELFFGEGSRLTVL.

The V call is TRBV27, the J call TRBJ2-7, with D hard to call. CDR1 and CDR2 from the germline V gene are MNHEY and SMNVEV (reference sequence). The CDR3 is 15 amino acids. V lost 8 bases and J lost 2, with 19 bases in between. The CDR3 DNA is TGTGCCAGCGGAGCCAAGGCCCGGCCCACCTACGAGCAGTACTTC. This encodes CASGAKARPTYEQYF.